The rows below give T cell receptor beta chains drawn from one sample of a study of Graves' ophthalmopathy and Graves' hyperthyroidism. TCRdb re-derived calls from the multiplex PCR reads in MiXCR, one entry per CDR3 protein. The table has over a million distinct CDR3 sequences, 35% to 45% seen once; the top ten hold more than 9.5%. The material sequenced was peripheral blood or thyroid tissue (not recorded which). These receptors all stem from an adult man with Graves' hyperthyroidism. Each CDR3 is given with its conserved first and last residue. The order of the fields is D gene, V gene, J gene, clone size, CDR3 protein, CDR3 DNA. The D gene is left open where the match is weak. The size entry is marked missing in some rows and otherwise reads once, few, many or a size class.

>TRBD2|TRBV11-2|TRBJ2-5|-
CAQTSGALETQYF
TGTGCACAGACTAGCGGGGCCCTTGAGACCCAGTACTTC
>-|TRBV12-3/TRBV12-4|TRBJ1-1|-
CASRMDTDSLRSEAFF
TGTGCCAGCAGGATGGACACGGATTCTTTGCGATCTGAAGCTTTCTTT
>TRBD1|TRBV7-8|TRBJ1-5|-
CARALTGVNQPQHF
TGTGCTAGAGCGTTAACAGGGGTCAATCAGCCCCAGCATTTT
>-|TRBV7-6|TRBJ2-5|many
CASVFGPGRETQYF
TGTGCCAGCGTCTTTGGCCCGGGTCGGGAGACCCAGTACTTC
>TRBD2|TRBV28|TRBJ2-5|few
CASSLLLADQETQYF
TGTGCCAGCAGTTTGCTTCTAGCGGACCAAGAGACCCAGTACTTC
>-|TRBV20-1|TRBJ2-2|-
CSLVGTMNTGELFF
TGCAGTTTAGTGGGGACAATGAACACCGGGGAGCTGTTTTTT
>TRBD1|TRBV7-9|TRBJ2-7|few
CASSSTGDHYEQYF
TGTGCCAGCAGCTCGACAGGGGACCACTACGAGCAGTACTTC
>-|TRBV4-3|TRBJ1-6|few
CASSQDENKNSPLHF
TGCGCCAGCAGCCAAGATGAGAACAAGAATTCACCCCTCCACTTT
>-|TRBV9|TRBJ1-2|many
CASSVWGAGYGYTF
TGTGCCAGCAGCGTTTGGGGGGCCGGATATGGCTACACCTTC
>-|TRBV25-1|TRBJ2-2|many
CASSALDRDTGELFF
TGTGCCAGCAGTGCCCTAGACAGAGACACCGGGGAGCTGTTTTTT
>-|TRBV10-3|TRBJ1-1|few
CAISGGGVTEAFF
TGTGCCATCAGTGGGGGGGGGGTTACTGAAGCTTTCTTT
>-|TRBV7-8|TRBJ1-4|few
CATSRATNEKLFF
TGTGCCACCAGCAGGGCAACTAATGAAAAACTGTTTTTT
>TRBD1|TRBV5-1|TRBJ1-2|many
CASTQDRANFGYTF
TGCGCCAGCACCCAGGACAGGGCCAACTTTGGCTACACCTTC
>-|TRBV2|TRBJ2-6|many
CAAPGVAGANVLTF
TGTGCGGCGCCCGGGGTGGCTGGGGCCAACGTCCTGACTTTC
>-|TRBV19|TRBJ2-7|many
CASSIDDRFRGDEQYF
TGTGCCAGTAGTATAGACGACAGGTTTCGTGGGGACGAGCAGTACTTC
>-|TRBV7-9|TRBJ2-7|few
CASSYLGNYEQYF
TGTGCCAGCAGTTACCTCGGGAACTACGAGCAGTACTTC
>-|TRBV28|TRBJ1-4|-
CASSTERTGGEKLFF
TGTGCCAGCAGCACAGAACGGACGGGAGGGGAAAAACTGTTTTTT
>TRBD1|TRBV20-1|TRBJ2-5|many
CSATGTGQETQYF
TGCAGTGCAACAGGGACAGGACAAGAGACCCAGTACTTC
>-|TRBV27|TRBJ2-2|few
CASSLWDTGELFF
TGTGCCAGCAGTTTATGGGACACCGGGGAGCTGTTTTTT
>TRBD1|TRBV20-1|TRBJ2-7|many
CSPEDRGAYEQYF
TGCAGTCCCGAAGACAGGGGAGCCTACGAGCAGTACTTC
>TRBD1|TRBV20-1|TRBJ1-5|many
CSARDFEGASRQPQHF
TGCAGTGCTAGAGATTTTGAGGGGGCTTCTCGTCAGCCCCAGCATTTT
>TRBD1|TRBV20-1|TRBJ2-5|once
CSARKTGGKTQYF
TGCAGTGCTAGGAAGACAGGGGGGAAGACCCAGTACTTC
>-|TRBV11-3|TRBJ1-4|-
CASSLVTGGYEKLFF
TGTGCCAGCAGCTTAGTTACCGGGGGATATGAAAAACTGTTTTTT
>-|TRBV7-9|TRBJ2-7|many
CASSSGLSPSFSYEQYF
TGTGCCAGCAGCTCCGGACTCAGTCCCTCATTCTCCTACGAGCAGTACTTC
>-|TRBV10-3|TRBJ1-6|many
CAISGRSSYNSPLHF
TGTGCCATCAGTGGCCGGAGCTCCTATAATTCACCCCTCCACTTT